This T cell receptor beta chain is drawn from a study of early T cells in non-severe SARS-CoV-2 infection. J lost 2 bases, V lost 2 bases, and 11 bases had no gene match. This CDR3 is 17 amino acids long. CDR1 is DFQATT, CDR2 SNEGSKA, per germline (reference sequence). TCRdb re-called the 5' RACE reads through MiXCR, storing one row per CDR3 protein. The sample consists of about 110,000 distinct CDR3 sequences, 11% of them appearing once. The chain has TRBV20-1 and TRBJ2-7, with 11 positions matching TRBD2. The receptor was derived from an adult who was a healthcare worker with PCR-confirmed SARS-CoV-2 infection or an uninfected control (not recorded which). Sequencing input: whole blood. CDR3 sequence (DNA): TGCAGTGCTAGAATTGTTTGGCTAGCGGGAGGAACCTACGAGCAGTACTTC. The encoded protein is CSARIVWLAGGTYEQYF.